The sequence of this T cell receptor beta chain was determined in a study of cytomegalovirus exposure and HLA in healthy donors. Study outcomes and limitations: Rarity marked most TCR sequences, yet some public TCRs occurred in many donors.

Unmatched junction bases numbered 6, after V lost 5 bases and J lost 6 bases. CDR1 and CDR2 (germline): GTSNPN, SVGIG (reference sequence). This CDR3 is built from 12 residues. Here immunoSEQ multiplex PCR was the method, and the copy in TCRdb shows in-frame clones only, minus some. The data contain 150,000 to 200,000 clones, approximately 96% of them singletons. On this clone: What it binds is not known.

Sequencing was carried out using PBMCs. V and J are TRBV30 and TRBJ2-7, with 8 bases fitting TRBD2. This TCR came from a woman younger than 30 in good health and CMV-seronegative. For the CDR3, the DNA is TGTGCCTGGCGGCGGGGGGCGGGCGAGCAGTACTTC. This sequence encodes CAWRRGAGEQYF.